What follows are 21 T cell receptor beta chains derived from one specimen sequenced in a study of T-cell reconstitution after alpha-beta-depleted transplantation in children. During its preparation, the TCRbeta library received unique molecular identifiers. TCRdb used MiXCR to reprocess the PCR reads, holding one entry per CDR3 protein. In the table there are some 300,000 distinct CDR3 sequences, about 9.5% of which are singletons. The sample was PBMCs, taken before TCRalphabeta/CD19-depleted stem cell transplant. Receptor source: a boy in the first two years of life with acute myeloid leukemia, due to receive a stem cell transplant.

This sequence joins TRBV5-1 and TRBJ2-7; 12 positions match TRBD2. CDR1 SGHRS and CDR2 YFSETQ come from the germline V gene. The CDR3 contains 17 residues. V was clipped by 4 bases and J by 3 bases; unmatched bases: 11. For the CDR3, the DNA is TGCGCCAGCAGCCGCCTAGCGGGGGGGAACAGGGTCTACGAGCAGTACTTC. Protein product: CASSRLAGGNRVYEQYF.

This clonotype was found many times. The V and J genes are TRBV12-3 or TRBV12-4 and TRBJ1-2; D is uncertain. V lost 1 base to trimming and J lost 2 bases, with 14 bases between them. The CDR3 has 16 residues. Here the CDR3 reads CASSLEGYIGNYGYTF. In DNA form, the CDR3 reads TGTGCCAGCAGTTTAGAGGGCTACATAGGGAACTATGGCTACACCTTC.

This clonotype appeared many times. CDR3 region: CASSFPSQPQHF. CDR3 sequence (DNA): TGTGCCAGCAGTTTTCCCAGTCAGCCCCAGCATTTT. The chain employs TRBV28 and TRBJ1-5; D not resolved. This CDR3 region has 12 residues. The germline V and J ends were trimmed by 3 bases and 6 bases, with 6 bases remaining between them. CDR1 MDHEN and CDR2 SYDVKM come from the germline V gene.

The CDR3 protein is CASSLALERLDRDEQFF. DNA for the CDR3: TGCGCCAGCAGCTTGGCCCTGGAACGGCTTGACAGGGATGAGCAGTTCTTC. The chain uses TRBV5-1 and TRBJ2-1; the match to TRBD1 covers 7 bases. V dropped 0 bases and J dropped 8; count of bases not matched to a gene: 14. CDR3 length: 17 residues. Germline loops: CDR1 SGHRS, CDR2 YFSETQ.

This clonotype has more than one count but fewer than ten. The chain is built from TRBV7-3 and TRBJ2-7; unclear D gene. Germline V gives CDR1 SGHTA, CDR2 FQGTGA. The CDR3 extends over 13 amino acids. Trimming took 2 bases from V and 6 from J, leaving 11 bases between them. The CDR3 loop reads CASSLDGSTEQYF. The DNA for the CDR3 is TGTGCCAGCAGCTTAGACGGCAGCACCGAGCAGTACTTC.

This clonotype showed up just a few times. The CDR3 region is CASSPGLAGTNTGELFF. In DNA, the CDR3 is TGTGCCAGCAGCCCAGGACTAGCGGGAACGAACACCGGGGAGCTGTTTTTT. The chain links TRBV11-1 to TRBJ2-2; 12 positions match TRBD2. This CDR3 contains 17 residues. With 5 bases clipped from V and 0 bases from J, the junction kept 4 bases outside the gene matches. The germline V gene encodes CDR1 SGHAT and CDR2 FQDESV (reference sequence).

In this sample, this clonotype turned up many times. The junction departs from germline at one end; a sequencing error may be responsible. The V and J genes are TRBV5-1 and TRBJ2-7; D gene ambiguous. The CDR3 is made up of 12 amino acids. Germline loops: CDR1 SGHRS, CDR2 YFSETQ. The CDR3 spells CASSLDDYEQYF. The CDR3 DNA reads as TGTGCCAGCAGCTTAGACGACTACGAGCAGTACTTC.

This clonotype showed up many times. The chain recombines TRBV11-2 with TRBJ2-1; no definite D call. The CDR3 loop spans 13 amino acids. Germline V gene data show CDR1 as SGHAT and CDR2 as FQNNGV. The V gene lost 4 bases and the J gene lost 4 bases, with 8 bases spanning the gap. In DNA form, the CDR3 reads TGTGCCAGCAGCTCCCGAACATACAATGAGCAGTTCTTC. Its protein product is CASSSRTYNEQFF.

In its sample, this clonotype was seen many times. The chain links TRBV11-2 to TRBJ1-4; possible D gene TRBD1, 5 bases. The CDR3 covers 16 residues. Trimming removed 5 bases from V and 6 bases from J, with 19 bases in between. Germline V CDR1 and CDR2: SGHAT, FQNNGV. CDR3 coding DNA: TGTGCCAGCAGCGACCCGGGGCCTGGACATGATGAAAAACTGTTTTTT. It translates to CASSDPGPGHDEKLFF.

This clonotype was observed many times. The chain links TRBV28 to TRBJ1-4, with TRBD1 matching 7 bases. V gave up 6 bases and J gave up 4 bases; unmatched junction bases: 8. Germline V CDR1 and CDR2: MDHEN, SYDVKM. The CDR3 extends over 15 amino acids. CDR3: CASRLGDRFNEKLFF. CDR3 sequence (DNA): TGTGCCAGCAGATTAGGGGACAGATTTAATGAAAAACTGTTTTTT.

This clonotype appeared many times. The chain has TRBV28 and TRBJ2-7; TRBD1 might be the D (6 bases). Looked up from germline, CDR1 is MDHEN and CDR2 is SYDVKM. Trimming took 7 bases from V and 0 from J, leaving 13 bases between them. The CDR3 is 14 amino acids. For the CDR3, the DNA is TGTGCCAGCAATACAGGGTCGGGCTCCTACGAGCAGTACTTC. Translating it yields CASNTGSGSYEQYF.

This clonotype was counted at least ten times. The chain has TRBV5-1 and TRBJ2-5; D unresolved. Germline lookup yields CDR1 SGHRS and CDR2 YFSETQ. CDR3 size: 12 residues. V was trimmed by 4 bases and J by 5 bases, leaving 9 bases between them. In DNA, the CDR3 is TGCGCCAGCAGCGACCTGCATGAGACCCAGTACTTC. This translates into CASSDLHETQYF.

There are many counts of this clonotype. The genes are TRBV9 and TRBJ2-2; D is ambiguous. Germline V gives CDR1 SGDLS, CDR2 YYNGEE. The CDR3 consists of 14 residues. The V end was cut by 0 bases, the J end by 1 base, with 4 bases between. CDR3 sequence: CASSVAGNTGELFF. The DNA of the CDR3 is TGTGCCAGCAGCGTAGCCGGGAACACCGGGGAGCTGTTTTTT.

This clonotype was counted ten times or more. The chain is built from TRBV29-1 and TRBJ2-7; D possibly corresponds to TRBD1 (6 bases). Looked up from germline, CDR1 is SQVTM and CDR2 is ANQGSEA. The CDR3 consists of 12 residues. V was clipped by 7 bases and J by 0 bases, with 10 bases between them. DNA for the CDR3: TGCAGCGGAGGGGACAACTCCTACGAGCAGTACTTC. It codes for CSGGDNSYEQYF.

This clonotype was detected ten times or more. V is TRBV3-1 and J is TRBJ2-7; D might be TRBD2 (6 bases). CDR3 length: 13 amino acids. Trimming stripped 2 bases from V and 7 bases from J, with 12 bases between. Per the germline V gene, CDR1 is LGHDT and CDR2 is YNNKEL (reference sequence). CDR3 sequence reads: CASSQREPGEQYF. DNA for the CDR3: TGTGCCAGCAGCCAACGGGAGCCGGGGGAGCAGTACTTC.

The chain combines TRBV4-3 with TRBJ2-2, with 8 positions matching TRBD2. CDR1 and CDR2 from the germline V gene are LGHNA and YSLEER. This CDR3 spans 16 amino acids. With 4 bases clipped from V and 5 bases from J, the junction kept 9 bases outside the gene matches. In DNA, the CDR3 is TGCGCCAGCAGCCCCCTTAGCGGGATGAATACCGGGGAGCTGTTTTTT. Encoded protein: CASSPLSGMNTGELFF.

The V gene is TRBV24-1, the J gene TRBJ2-2; D not certain. Trimming took 3 bases from V and 6 from J, leaving 10 bases between them. Germline assignment: CDR1 KGHDR and CDR2 SFDVKD. The CDR3 extends over 14 amino acids. Here the CDR3 reads CATSDGPGAGELFF. In DNA, the CDR3 is TGTGCCACCAGTGATGGCCCGGGTGCCGGGGAGCTGTTTTTT.

There are many counts of this clonotype. The rearrangement joins TRBV27 to TRBJ2-7, with 9 bases aligning to TRBD1. In germline, CDR1 is MNHEY, CDR2 SMNVEV (reference sequence). The CDR3 runs 14 residues. Losses at the gene ends were 6 bases for V and 3 bases for J; bases not matched to a gene: 6. CDR3 protein: CASSRTGGGYEQYF. The CDR3 DNA reads as TGTGCCAGCAGCCGAACAGGGGGCGGCTACGAGCAGTACTTC.

This clonotype was seen many times. The genes are TRBV9 and TRBJ1-5; unclear D gene. The germline V gene encodes CDR1 SGDLS and CDR2 YYNGEE. The V end was cut by 7 bases, the J end by 3 bases, with 11 bases between. CDR3 length equals 13 residues. The CDR3 coding sequence is TGTGCCAGCGGCGGAGACACCAATCAGCCCCAGCATTTT. Its protein is CASGGDTNQPQHF. Full variable domain (missing parts from reference TRBV9 and TRBJ1-5): DSGVTQTPKHLITATGQRVTLRCSPRSGDLSVYWYQQSLDQGLQFLIQYYNGEERAKGNILERFSAQQFPDLHSELNLSSLELGDSALYFCASGGDTNQPQHFGDGTRLSIL.

The J gene is TRBJ2-3, the V gene TRBV6-1; 8 bases are shared with TRBD2. Trimming cost V 8 bases and J 4 bases; bases outside gene matches: 8. Looked up from germline, CDR1 is MNHNS and CDR2 is SASEGT. The CDR3 covers 14 residues. Here the CDR3 DNA reads TGTGCCAGCGTGGCCGGGGGGGTGGCAGATACGCAGTATTTT. It translates to CASVAGGVADTQYF.

This clonotype occurred many times. J is TRBJ2-2 and V is TRBV29-1; D not resolved. Trimming took 4 bases from V and 0 from J, leaving 9 bases between them. The CDR3 runs 14 residues. Per the germline V gene, CDR1 is SQVTM and CDR2 is ANQGSEA. The CDR3 coding sequence is TGCAGCGTTGTGCTCGGGTCGAACACCGGGGAGCTGTTTTTT. Its translation is CSVVLGSNTGELFF.